The 20 T cell receptor beta chains below were found in one sample sequenced in a study of technical replicates of blood from several donors. TCRdb's copy holds only in-frame clones and misses some; the assay was immunoSEQ multiplex PCR. The sample has some 66,000 clones; 95% to 98% are singletons. The sample was T cells isolated from PBMCs. These receptors came from a human donor in good health.

This chain joins TRBV4-1 and TRBJ2-3; 8 bases agree with TRBD2. Germline loops: CDR1 MGHRA, CDR2 YSYEKL. The CDR3 totals 16 residues. V was pared by 1 base and J by 2 bases, with 5 bases of the junction left unmatched. The CDR3 reads CASSQVPGGTTDTQYF. The CDR3 DNA follows: TGCGCCAGCAGCCAAGTTCCGGGAGGGACCACAGATACGCAGTATTTT.

The chain joins TRBV6-1 to TRBJ1-2; weak D call: TRBD1 (6 bases). Germline V gene lookup returns CDR1 MNHNS and CDR2 SASEGT. Between the trimmed V and J ends, which lost 4 bases and 4 bases, there was a span of 19 bases. The CDR3 covers 16 residues. The CDR3: CASSARDPTGIYGYTF. DNA for the CDR3: TGTGCCAGCAGTGCCCGAGACCCGACAGGAATCTATGGCTACACCTTC.

This chain connects TRBV10-3 to TRBJ2-2; a weak D match, TRBD2 (7 bases). Germline CDR1 and CDR2: ENHRY and SYGVKD. Trimming took 4 bases from V and 0 from J, leaving 18 bases between them. The CDR3 runs to 18 residues. The CDR3 nucleotides read TGTGCCATCAGTGGCGGGGGCGCAGGGCACCCGAACACCGGGGAGCTGTTTTTT. Translating it yields CAISGGGAGHPNTGELFF.

The chain joins TRBV27 to TRBJ2-1; 8 bases fit TRBD2. The J segment lost 0 bases and the V segment lost 8 bases, leaving 12 bases of the junction unmatched. Germline V gene lookup returns CDR1 MNHEY and CDR2 SMNVEV (reference sequence). The CDR3 runs 17 residues. CDR3 region: CASQTGGRLGSYNEQFF. In DNA, the CDR3 is TGTGCCAGCCAAACGGGGGGGCGCCTTGGCTCCTACAATGAGCAGTTCTTC.

The chain uses TRBV28 and TRBJ2-3; D is possibly TRBD2 (6 bases). The germline V and J ends were trimmed by 3 bases and 0 bases, with 10 bases remaining between them. This CDR3 contains 15 residues. CDR1 is MDHEN, CDR2 SYDVKM, per germline. CDR3 in amino acids: CASSLGGESTDTQYF. The CDR3 nucleotides read TGTGCCAGCAGTTTGGGCGGGGAAAGCACAGATACGCAGTATTTT. The complete variable domain, with remaining parts taken from reference TRBV28 and TRBJ2-3, reads DVKVTQSSRYLVKRTGEKVFLECVQDMDHENMFWYRQDPGLGLRLIYFSYDVKMKEKGDIPEGYSVSREKKERFSLILESASTNQTSMYLCASSLGGESTDTQYFGPGTRLTVL.

This chain joins TRBV9 and TRBJ2-7, with a possible D match to TRBD1 (7 bases). Germline-derived CDR1 and CDR2 are SGDLS and YYNGEE. V lost 2 bases and J lost 6, with 15 bases in between. The CDR3 contains 14 residues. Here the CDR3 reads CASSVDGGQSEQYF. DNA of the CDR3: TGTGCCAGCAGCGTCGACGGGGGACAGAGCGAGCAGTACTTC. Drawing the rest from reference TRBV9 and TRBJ2-7, the complete variable domain is DSGVTQTPKHLITATGQRVTLRCSPRSGDLSVYWYQQSLDQGLQFLIQYYNGEERAKGNILERFSAQQFPDLHSELNLSSLELGDSALYFCASSVDGGQSEQYFGPGTRLTVT.

The table lists this clone with a count of one. The chain has TRBV20-1 and TRBJ1-2, with D unclear. Trimming pared 6 bases from V and 6 bases from J, leaving 11 bases between. Looked up from germline, CDR1 is DFQATT and CDR2 is SNEGSKA (reference sequence). The CDR3 has 11 residues. CDR3 coding DNA: TGCAGTGCCTTCAAGGAGAATGGCTACACCTTC. It yields the protein CSAFKENGYTF.

The CDR3 loop is CASSVDSNSYEQYF. CDR3 coding DNA: TGTGCCAGCAGCGTAGACTCGAACTCCTACGAGCAGTACTTC. The chain couples TRBV9 to TRBJ2-7, with no clear D. V lost 0 bases and J lost 0, with 7 bases in between. This CDR3 has 14 residues. From germline, CDR1 is SGDLS and CDR2 YYNGEE.

This clone has just one count. J is TRBJ2-5 and V is TRBV5-4; tentative D call: TRBD1 (5 bases). The length of the CDR3 is 16 residues. V lost 0 bases, J lost 4 bases, and 16 bases lay in between. Germline CDR1 is SGHNT and CDR2 is YYREEE (reference sequence). Here the CDR3 reads CASSLAGTRAGETQYF. CDR3 nucleotide sequence: TGTGCCAGCAGCTTGGCTGGTACCAGGGCAGGAGAGACCCAGTACTTC.

The rearrangement links TRBV5-1 to TRBJ2-5, with a tentative D call TRBD1 (5 bases). Per germline, CDR1 SGHRS and CDR2 YFSETQ. CDR3 length: 14 amino acids. V was trimmed by 5 bases and J by 4 bases, leaving 15 bases between them. The CDR3 region has the DNA TGCGCCAGCAGTCGTAATACAGGCGTAGAGACCCAGTACTTC. This translates into CASSRNTGVETQYF.

A single count supports this clone. The chain employs TRBV11-3 and TRBJ2-3, with 9 nucleotides matching TRBD2. J was trimmed by 5 bases and V by 1 base; bases with no gene match: 4. Germline CDR1 and CDR2: SGHNT and YENEEA. This CDR3 has 15 residues. This CDR3 is CASSLASGIGDTQYF. The CDR3 DNA reads TGTGCCAGCAGCTTAGCTAGCGGGATAGGAGATACGCAGTATTTT. Together with reference TRBV11-3 and TRBJ2-3, the CDR3 gives the full variable domain: EAGVVQSPRYKIIEKKQPVAFWCNPISGHNTLYWYLQNLGQGPELLIRYENEEAVDDSQLPKDRFSAERLKGVDSTLKIQPAELGDSAVYLCASSLASGIGDTQYFGPGTRLTVL.

The genes are TRBV19 and TRBJ2-7; D not resolved. The CDR3 contains 13 residues. Deletions cut 2 bases from V and 3 bases from J, with 8 bases between. CDR1 is LNHDA, CDR2 SQIVND, per germline (reference sequence). CDR3 DNA: TGTGCCAGTAGTATAACCCTCTACTACGAGCAGTACTTC. Protein: CASSITLYYEQYF.

This chain uses TRBV6-1 with TRBJ2-1; TRBD1 might be the D (5 bases). CDR3 length: 13 residues. Trimming took off 4 bases at V and 9 bases at J, with 13 bases between the two ends. The germline CDR1 and CDR2 sequences are MNHNS and SASEGT. In DNA form, the CDR3 reads TGTGCCAGCAGTGGACAGCCCCAGGGTGAGCAGTTCTTC. Translating it yields CASSGQPQGEQFF.

This clone was seen once. The V gene is TRBV28, the J gene TRBJ2-7, with a tentative D call TRBD1 (6 bases). From germline, CDR1 is MDHEN and CDR2 SYDVKM. CDR3 length equals 13 residues. V was pared by 4 bases and J by 1 base, with 8 bases between. CDR3 bases: TGTGCCAGCAGTTCTGGACAGTCCTACGAGCAGTACTTC. It codes for CASSSGQSYEQYF.

V is TRBV6-5 and J is TRBJ2-2; 8 bases fit TRBD1. With V trimmed by 2 bases and J by 8 bases, 10 bases remained unmatched. CDR1 is MNHEY and CDR2 is SVGAGI in the germline V gene. The CDR3 contains 16 residues. In nucleotides, the CDR3 is TGTGCCAGCAGTTACGGCCGGGACAGGAGGGCGGGGGAGCTGTTTTTT. Protein product: CASSYGRDRRAGELFF.

This clone was observed a single time. The V gene is TRBV7-9, the J gene TRBJ2-3, with a tentative D call TRBD2 (5 bases). Germline V lookup: CDR1 SEHNR, CDR2 FQNEAQ (reference sequence). The germline V and J ends were trimmed by 2 bases and 1 base, with 13 bases remaining between them. The CDR3 covers 16 residues. In DNA, the CDR3 is TGTGCCAGCAGCTTACTGACGGACTGGCGCACAGATACGCAGTATTTT. Its protein is CASSLLTDWRTDTQYF.

The chain joins TRBV7-8 to TRBJ1-5, with D possibly matching TRBD1 (5 bases). Germline V gives CDR1 SGHVS, CDR2 FQNEAQ. Trimming removed 5 bases from V and 0 bases from J, with 8 bases in between. This CDR3 comprises 14 residues. This CDR3 is CASSLQDSNQPQHF. The CDR3 DNA sequence: TGTGCCAGCAGCCTACAGGATAGCAATCAGCCCCAGCATTTT.

This chain links TRBV10-3 with TRBJ1-2, with D unclear. V gave up 7 bases and J gave up 6 bases, with 15 bases separating them. There are 13 residues in the CDR3. In germline, CDR1 is ENHRY, CDR2 SYGVKD. The CDR3 DNA reads as TGTGCCATCAAGGAGGAGCATCGGCATGGCTACACCTTC. It codes for CAIKEEHRHGYTF.

The chain recombines TRBV28 with TRBJ1-4; no clear D gene. V lost 5 bases and J 0 bases, leaving 10 bases between the germline ends. This CDR3 region has 15 residues. Germline V gene lookup returns CDR1 MDHEN and CDR2 SYDVKM. The CDR3 region is CASSRYRTTNEKLFF. The CDR3 bases are TGTGCCAGCAGTCGATACAGAACAACTAATGAAAAACTGTTTTTT.

The genes are TRBV7-8 and TRBJ1-5; no clear D gene. Germline V lookup: CDR1 SGHVS, CDR2 FQNEAQ. The CDR3 extends over 18 amino acids. Trimming pared 1 base from V and 0 bases from J, leaving 16 bases between. CDR3 sequence: CASSLGAAEGYSNQPQHF. CDR3 DNA sequence: TGTGCCAGCAGCTTAGGGGCAGCCGAGGGCTATAGCAATCAGCCCCAGCATTTT.